A single T cell receptor (beta chain) is shown here with its context. Its target is not known. The data were obtained in a study of T-cell reconstitution after alpha-beta-depleted transplantation in children. Study conclusions and caveats: As was reported, about two months after transplant, alpha-beta T cells came from several hundred expanded graft clones. Diversity of TCRbeta at day 60 was high in some patients, arising from surviving recipient T cells and thymic progenitors.

There are 12 residues in the CDR3. Looked up from germline, CDR1 is SGHTA and CDR2 is FQGNSA. Germline trimming cut 11 bases from V and 4 bases from J; bases unmatched to any gene: 6. TCRbeta library construction was performed incorporating unique molecular identifiers. One entry per CDR3 protein results from TCRdb running MiXCR on the PCR reads. The sample lists about a million distinct CDR3 sequences; about 26% were seen once. The rearrangement uses TRBV7-2 and TRBJ2-3; 7 bases align to TRBD1. Sample: PBMCs, mostly from graft donor cells, taken 360 days after TCRalphabeta/CD19-depleted stem cell transplant. This clonotype originated in a boy younger than two who had a stem cell transplant for SCID, so the T cells may come from the graft donor. The CDR3: CAEGGWPDTQYF. The CDR3 DNA reads as TGTGCCGAAGGGGGCTGGCCAGATACGCAGTATTTT.